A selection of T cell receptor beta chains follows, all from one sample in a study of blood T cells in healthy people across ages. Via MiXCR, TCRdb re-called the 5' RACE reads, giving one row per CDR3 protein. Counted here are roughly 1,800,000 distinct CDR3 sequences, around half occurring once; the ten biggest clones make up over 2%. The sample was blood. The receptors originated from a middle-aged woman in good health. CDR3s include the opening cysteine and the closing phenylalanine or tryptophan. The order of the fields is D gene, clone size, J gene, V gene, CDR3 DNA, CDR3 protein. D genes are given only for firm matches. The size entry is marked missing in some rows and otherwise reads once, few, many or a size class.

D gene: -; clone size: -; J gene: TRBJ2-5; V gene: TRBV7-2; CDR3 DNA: TGTGCCAGCAACGGCAGGGGCTTACAAGAGACCCAGTACTTC; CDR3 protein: CASNGRGLQETQYF
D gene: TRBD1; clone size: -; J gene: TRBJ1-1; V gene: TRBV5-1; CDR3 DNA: TGCGCCAGCAGCGGCAGGGACAGGGCAACGAGGAACACTGAAGCTTTCTTT; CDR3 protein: CASSGRDRATRNTEAFF
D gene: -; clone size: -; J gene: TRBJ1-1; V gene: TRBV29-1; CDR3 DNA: TGCAGCGGAATGACGGGTATGAACACTGAAGCTTTCTTT; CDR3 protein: CSGMTGMNTEAFF
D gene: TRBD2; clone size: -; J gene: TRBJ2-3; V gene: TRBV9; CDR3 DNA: TGTGCCAGCAGCGTGGGACTAGCGGGCTATACTAGCACAGATACGCAGTATTTT; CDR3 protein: CASSVGLAGYTSTDTQYF
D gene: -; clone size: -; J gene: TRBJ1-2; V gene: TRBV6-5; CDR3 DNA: TGTGCCAGCAGCCGCGGTCCGGGGTTCTATGGCTACACCTTC; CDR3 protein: CASSRGPGFYGYTF
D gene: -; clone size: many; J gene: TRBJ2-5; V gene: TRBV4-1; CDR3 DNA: TGCGCCAGCAGCCAGAGTCGGGAGACCCAGTACTTC; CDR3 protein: CASSQSRETQYF
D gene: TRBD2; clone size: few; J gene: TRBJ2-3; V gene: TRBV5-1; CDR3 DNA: TGCGCCAGCAGCTCGGGACTAGCGGGGAAACAGGATACGCAGTATTTT; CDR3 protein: CASSSGLAGKQDTQYF
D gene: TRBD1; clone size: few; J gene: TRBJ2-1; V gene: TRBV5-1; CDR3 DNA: TGCGCCAGCAGCTCGGGACAGGGGGGCCGAGATGAGCAGTTCTTC; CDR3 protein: CASSSGQGGRDEQFF
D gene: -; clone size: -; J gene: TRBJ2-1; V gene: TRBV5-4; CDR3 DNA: TGTGCCAGCAGCCCCCAAGTCGTGGGAACTGAGCAGTTCTTC; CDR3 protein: CASSPQVVGTEQFF
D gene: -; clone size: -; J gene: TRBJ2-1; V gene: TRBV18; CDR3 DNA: TGTGCCAGCTCAACGGGTCCTAATGAGCAGTTCTTC; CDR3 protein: CASSTGPNEQFF
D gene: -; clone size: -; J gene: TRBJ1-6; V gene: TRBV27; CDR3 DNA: TGTGCCAGCAGTCCACAGGCCGCCTATAATTCACCCCTCCACTTT; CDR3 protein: CASSPQAAYNSPLHF
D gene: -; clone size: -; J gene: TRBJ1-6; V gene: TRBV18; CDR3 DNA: TGTGCCAGCTCACCGAAAGACAGGAGCTCCTATAATTCACCCCTCCACTTT; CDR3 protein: CASSPKDRSSYNSPLHF
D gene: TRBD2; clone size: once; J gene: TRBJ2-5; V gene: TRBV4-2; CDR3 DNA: TGTGCCAGCAGCCAAGATTTTTCTGTAGCGGGGGGACCTCGGGAGACCCAGTACTTC; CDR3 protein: CASSQDFSVAGGPRETQYF
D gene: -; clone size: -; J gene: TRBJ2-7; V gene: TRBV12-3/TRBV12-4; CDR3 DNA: TGTGCCAGCAGTCACCTGTACTCCTACGAGCAGTACTTC; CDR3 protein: CASSHLYSYEQYF
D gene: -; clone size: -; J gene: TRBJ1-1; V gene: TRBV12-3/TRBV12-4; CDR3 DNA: TGTGCCAGCAGTTTATGGGGGGGGTCGAACACTGAAGCTTTCTTT; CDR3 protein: CASSLWGGSNTEAFF
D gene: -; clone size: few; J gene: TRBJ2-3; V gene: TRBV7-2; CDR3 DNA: TGTGCCAGCAGTACCCTGGGGGGGCGTAGCACAGATACGCAGTATTTT; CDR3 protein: CASSTLGGRSTDTQYF
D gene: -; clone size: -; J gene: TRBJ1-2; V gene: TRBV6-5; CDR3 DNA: TGTGCCAGCAGTTCGAGCAGGGGTCGTGGCTATGGCTACACCTTC; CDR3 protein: CASSSSRGRGYGYTF
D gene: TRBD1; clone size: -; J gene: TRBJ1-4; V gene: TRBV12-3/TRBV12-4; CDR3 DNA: TGTGCCAGCCAACAGGGGGCCTTGACTAATGAAAAACTGTTTTTT; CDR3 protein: CASQQGALTNEKLFF
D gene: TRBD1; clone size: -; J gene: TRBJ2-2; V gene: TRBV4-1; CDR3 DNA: TGCGCCAGCAGCCAGCTGACAGGGGCGAACACCGGGGAGCTGTTTTTT; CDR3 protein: CASSQLTGANTGELFF
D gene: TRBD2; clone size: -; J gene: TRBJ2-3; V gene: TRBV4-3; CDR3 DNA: TGCGCCAGCAGCCAAGATCGATTGGGGGGGGGGAACACAGATACGCAGTATTTT; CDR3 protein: CASSQDRLGGGNTDTQYF
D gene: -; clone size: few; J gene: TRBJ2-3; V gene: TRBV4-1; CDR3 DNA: TGCGCCAGCAGCCCCTTTTCGGGGCCAAGCACAGATACGCAGTATTTT; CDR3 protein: CASSPFSGPSTDTQYF
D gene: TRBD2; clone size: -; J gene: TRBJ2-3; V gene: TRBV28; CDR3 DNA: TGTGCCAGCACCTCCGCTAGCGGGGGGGCAGATACGCAGTATTTT; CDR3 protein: CASTSASGGADTQYF
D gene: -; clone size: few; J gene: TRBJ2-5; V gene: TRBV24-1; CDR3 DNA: TGTGCCACCAGTGACTCAACAGGGATGGAGACCCAGTACTTC; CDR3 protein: CATSDSTGMETQYF
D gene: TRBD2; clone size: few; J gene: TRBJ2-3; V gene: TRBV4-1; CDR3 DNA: TGCGCCAGCAGGCATATCCGCGGGGGGGCCTTAGATACGCAGTATTTT; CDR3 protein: CASRHIRGGALDTQYF
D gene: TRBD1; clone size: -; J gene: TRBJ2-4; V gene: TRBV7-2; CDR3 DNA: TGTGCCAGCAGCTCGCAGGGGGCTCAGAGTTCAAAAAACATTCAGTACTTC; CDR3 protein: CASSSQGAQSSKNIQYF
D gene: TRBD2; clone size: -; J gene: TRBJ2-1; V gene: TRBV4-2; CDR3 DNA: TGTGCCAGCAGCCAAATCGGGGGGGGCTTTAATGAGCAGTTCTTC; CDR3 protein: CASSQIGGGFNEQFF
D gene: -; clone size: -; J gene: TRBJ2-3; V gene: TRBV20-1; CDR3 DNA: TGCAGTGCTAGGGCACTAGTAGGGGGGCACACAGATACGCAGTATTTT; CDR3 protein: CSARALVGGHTDTQYF
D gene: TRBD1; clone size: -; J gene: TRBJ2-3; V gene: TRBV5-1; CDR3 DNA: TGCGCCAGCAGCCAGCCCGGACAGGGTAGAGGAATCACAGATACGCAGTATTTT; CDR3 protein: CASSQPGQGRGITDTQYF
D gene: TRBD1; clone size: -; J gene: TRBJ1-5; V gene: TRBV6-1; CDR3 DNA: TGTGCCAGCAGTAAATCCGGGACAGGTTATAGCAATCAGCCCCAGCATTTT; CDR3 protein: CASSKSGTGYSNQPQHF
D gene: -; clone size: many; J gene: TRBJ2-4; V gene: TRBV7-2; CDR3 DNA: TGTGCCAGCAGCCCGCGAGGGGCGGTGGCCAAAAACATTCAGTACTTC; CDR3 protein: CASSPRGAVAKNIQYF
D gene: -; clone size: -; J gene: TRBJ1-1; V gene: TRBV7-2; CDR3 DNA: TGTGCCAGCAGCTTTTCAGCGGGGAACACTGAAGCTTTCTTT; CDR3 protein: CASSFSAGNTEAFF
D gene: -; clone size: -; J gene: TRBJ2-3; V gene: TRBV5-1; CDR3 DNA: TGCGCCAGCAGCTTTATAAGCGACGACACAGATACGCAGTATTTT; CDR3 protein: CASSFISDDTDTQYF
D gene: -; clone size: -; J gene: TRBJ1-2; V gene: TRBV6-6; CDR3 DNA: TGTGCCAGCAGTTACTCGACAGTCCCAAGCTACACCTTC; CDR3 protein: CASSYSTVPSYTF
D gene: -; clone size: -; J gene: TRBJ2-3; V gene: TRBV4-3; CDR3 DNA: TGCGCCAGCAGCCAAGTTACCGGGGGCGCAGATACGCAGTATTTT; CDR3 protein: CASSQVTGGADTQYF
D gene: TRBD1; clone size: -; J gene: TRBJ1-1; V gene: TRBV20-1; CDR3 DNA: TGCAGTGCTGGAGACAGGGGGCGGCAGACTGAAGCTTTCTTT; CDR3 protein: CSAGDRGRQTEAFF
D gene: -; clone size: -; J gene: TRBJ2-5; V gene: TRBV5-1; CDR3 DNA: TGCGCCAGCAGCTGGTCCCCCGGGGAGACCCAGTACTTC; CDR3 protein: CASSWSPGETQYF
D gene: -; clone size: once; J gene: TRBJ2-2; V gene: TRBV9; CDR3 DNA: TGTGCCAGCAATACCGGGACAACGAACACCGGGGAGCTGTTTTTT; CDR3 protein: CASNTGTTNTGELFF
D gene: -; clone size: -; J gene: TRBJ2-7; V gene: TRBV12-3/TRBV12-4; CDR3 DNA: TGTGCCAGCAGTTTCAGAGCAGGAGCAGACGAGCAGTACTTC; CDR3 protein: CASSFRAGADEQYF
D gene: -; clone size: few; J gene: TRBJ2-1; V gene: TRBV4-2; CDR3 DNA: TGTGCCAGCAGCCAAGAGTTCCTCCCTAACAATGAGCAGTTCTTC; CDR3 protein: CASSQEFLPNNEQFF
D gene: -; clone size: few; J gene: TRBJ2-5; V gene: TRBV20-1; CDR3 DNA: TGCAGTGCTAGAGATCGGAGGGGAGGCGAGACCCAGTACTTC; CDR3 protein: CSARDRRGGETQYF
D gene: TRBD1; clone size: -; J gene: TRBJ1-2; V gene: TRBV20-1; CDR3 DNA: TGCAGTGCTCCGTATCGGGACAGCCCTAACTATGGCTACACCTTC; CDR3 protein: CSAPYRDSPNYGYTF
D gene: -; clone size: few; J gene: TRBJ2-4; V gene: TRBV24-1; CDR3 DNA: TGTGCCACCGCGAACGGTGACATTCAGTACTTC; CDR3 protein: CATANGDIQYF
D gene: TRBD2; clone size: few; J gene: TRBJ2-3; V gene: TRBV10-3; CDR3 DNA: TGTGCCATCAGTGAGTCGGGGGTGGTAGCGGGCCGCACGCAGTATTTT; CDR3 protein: CAISESGVVAGRTQYF
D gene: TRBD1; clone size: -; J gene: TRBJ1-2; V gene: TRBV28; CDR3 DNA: TGTGCCAGCAGGGTCACAGGGGGAGAGGGCTATGGCTACACCTTC; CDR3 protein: CASRVTGGEGYGYTF
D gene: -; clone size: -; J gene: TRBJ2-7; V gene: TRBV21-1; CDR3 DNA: TGTGCCAACCTTCCGACGAGGGAGCAGTACTTC; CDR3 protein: CANLPTREQYF
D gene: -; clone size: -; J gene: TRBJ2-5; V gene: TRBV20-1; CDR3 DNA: TGCAGTGCTAGTGGGTATTTGAGTACCTTCCAAGAGACCCAGTACTTC; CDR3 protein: CSASGYLSTFQETQYF
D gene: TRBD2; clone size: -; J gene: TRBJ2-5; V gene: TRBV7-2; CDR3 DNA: TGTGCCAGCAGCTTTGATGGACTAGCGGGAGAGACCCAGTACTTC; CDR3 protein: CASSFDGLAGETQYF
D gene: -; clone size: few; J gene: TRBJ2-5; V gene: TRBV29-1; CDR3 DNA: TGCAGCATCCGAGCTAGCGCCCAAGAGACCCAGTACTTC; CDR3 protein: CSIRASAQETQYF
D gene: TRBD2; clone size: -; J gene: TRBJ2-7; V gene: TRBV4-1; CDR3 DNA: TGCGCCAGCAGCCGGAGACTAGCGGGAGGGCAACATTTAACCTACGAGCAGTACTTC; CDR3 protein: CASSRRLAGGQHLTYEQYF
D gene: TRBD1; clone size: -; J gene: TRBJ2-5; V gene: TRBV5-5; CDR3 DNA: TGTGCCAGCAGCGACACCGGGACAGAGGGCTTCCAAGAGACCCAGTACTTC; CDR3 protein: CASSDTGTEGFQETQYF
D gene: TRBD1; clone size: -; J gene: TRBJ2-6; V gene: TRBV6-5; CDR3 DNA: TGTGCCAGCAGTTACCAACACCGACAGGGGACCAACGTCCTGACTTTC; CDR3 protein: CASSYQHRQGTNVLTF
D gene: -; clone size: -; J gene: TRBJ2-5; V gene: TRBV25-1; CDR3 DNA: TGTGCCAGCAGTGACAGTACTGGACAGCACCAAGAGACCCAGTACTTC; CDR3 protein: CASSDSTGQHQETQYF
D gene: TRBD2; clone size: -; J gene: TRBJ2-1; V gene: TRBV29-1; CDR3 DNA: TGCAGCGTTGATTTGACTAGCGGGGAAGTAATCTCCTACAGTGAGCAGTTCTTC; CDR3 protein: CSVDLTSGEVISYSEQFF
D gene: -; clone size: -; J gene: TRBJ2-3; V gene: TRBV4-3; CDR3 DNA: TGCGCCAGCAGCCAAGAAGGGTTTAGGAGGGGGGGCGATACGCAGTATTTT; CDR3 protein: CASSQEGFRRGGDTQYF